This TCR beta chain was sequenced during a study of OX40 agonist ivuxolimab in advanced cancers. For this clone: This same CDR3 is encoded by further DNA sequences in the sample.

TCRdb keeps only in-frame clones here, not all; method: immunoSEQ multiplex PCR. The sample yields around 76,000 clones, 84% seen once. Germline CDR1 reads SGDLS; CDR2 reads YYNGEE. The V and J ends lost 2 bases and 5 bases respectively, with 10 bases between them. This CDR3 comprises 13 residues. This clonotype was obtained from an adult with an advanced solid tumor such as melanoma, head and neck, liver or kidney cancer. This specimen consisted of CD4+ or CD8+ T cells sorted from blood, obtained in a trial of the OX40 agonist ivuxolimab. This sequence joins TRBV9 and TRBJ2-5, with unresolved D. The CDR3 loop reads CASSVAVSETQYF. The DNA for the CDR3 is TGTGCCAGCAGCGTGGCAGTATCGGAGACCCAGTACTTC.